This is a list of T cell receptor beta chains from one sample in a study of breast tumors, draining lymph nodes, adjacent tissues. Via MiXCR, TCRdb re-called the multiplex PCR reads, giving one row per CDR3 protein. This sample has 150,000 to 200,000 distinct CDR3 sequences, with about 30% found just once. Sequencing was performed on axillary lymph node tissue. These receptors were obtained from a female donor with breast cancer. Some clones in this sample may be carry-over from other donors' samples. Each CDR3 is given with its conserved first and last residue. The D gene is left open where the match is weak. Size values are once, few and many counts, or a class for expanded clones, and some rows have none.

TGTGCCAGCAGCGAGACAGGGGTCTCATACTACAATGAGCAGTTCTTC,CASSETGVSYYNEQFF,16,many,TRBD1,TRBV9,TRBJ2-1
TGTGCCAGCAGTGGCAGGGACAGGCGGGCAGATACGCAGTATTTT,CASSGRDRRADTQYF,15,many,TRBD1,TRBV27,TRBJ2-3
TGTGCCAGCAGTTTACGCGGCGGGAGAGCAGATACGCAGTATTTT,CASSLRGGRADTQYF,15,many,TRBD2,TRBV27,TRBJ2-3
TGCGCCAGCAGCACTCCGGGAGGCCAGGAGACCCAGTACTTC,CASSTPGGQETQYF,14,NA,TRBD2,TRBV4-1,TRBJ2-5
TGCGCCAGTAGACAGCAAGAGACCCAGTACTTC,CASRQQETQYF,11,many,NA,TRBV5-1,TRBJ2-5
TGTGCCAGCAGCGCCGCGGGAGGGAGGGGAAGAGAGACCCAGTACTTC,CASSAAGGRGRETQYF,16,many,TRBD2,TRBV9,TRBJ2-5
TGTGCCAGCTGCAAAGGAGGCAGGGGTATAGAAAAACTGTTTTTT,CASCKGGRGIEKLFF,15,many,NA,TRBV12-3/TRBV12-4,TRBJ1-4
TGTGCCAGCAGCTTGGACAGGGGGTACCAGCATTTT,CASSLDRGYQHF,12,many,TRBD1,TRBV7-8,TRBJ1-5
TGTGCCAGCGTTGGTCCGCTCTCCAAACCGTACAATGAGCAGTTCTTC,CASVGPLSKPYNEQFF,16,NA,NA,TRBV27,TRBJ2-1
TGTGCCAGCAGCTTGTTGGGGGGAGGGAACGGCCACGAGCAGTACTTC,CASSLLGGGNGHEQYF,16,many,TRBD2,TRBV7-2,TRBJ2-7
TGTGCCAGCAACTCGAGGGCCACAGGGTTT,CASNSRATGF,10,NA,NA,TRBV5-4,TRBJ1-4
TGTGCCAGCATTTTAACCGGGAACTACGAGCAGTACTTC,CASILTGNYEQYF,13,NA,NA,TRBV27,TRBJ2-7
TGTGCCAGCAGCCAACGACAGGTCTCTGGAAACACCATATATTTT,CASSQRQVSGNTIYF,15,many,NA,TRBV3-1,TRBJ1-3
TGTGCCAGCAGCTTAGGCGGCGGTACTGAAAAACTGTTTTTT,CASSLGGGTEKLFF,14,NA,NA,TRBV7-9,TRBJ1-4
TGTGCCAGCAGCTCCGACAGGGGGCGTAACTATGGCTACACCTTC,CASSSDRGRNYGYTF,15,many,TRBD1,TRBV7-9,TRBJ1-2
TGCGCCAGCAGCCGGGACGGGATAACCCTCTATGGCTACACCTTC,CASSRDGITLYGYTF,15,NA,NA,TRBV5-1,TRBJ1-2
TGCAGCGTTGGCGCTCCCTCCTACGAGCAGTACTTC,CSVGAPSYEQYF,12,many,NA,TRBV29-1,TRBJ2-7
TGTGCCAGCAGTATCGGACAGGGGGCAAGAAGGTACACCTTC,CASSIGQGARRYTF,14,few,TRBD1,TRBV27,TRBJ1-2
TGTGCCAGCAGCCCCTACTTAACTAGCGGGGGGGCAGGTGACCAAGAGACCCAGTACTTC,CASSPYLTSGGAGDQETQYF,20,many,TRBD2,TRBV3-1,TRBJ2-5
TGTGCCAGCAGCCCTGGGGACAGGGGCGACTATGGCTACACCTTC,CASSPGDRGDYGYTF,15,NA,TRBD1,TRBV9,TRBJ1-2
TGTGCCAGCAGCAGCGCCCAGCCGAACACAGATACGCAGTATTTT,CASSSAQPNTDTQYF,15,NA,NA,TRBV5-8,TRBJ2-3
TGTGCCAGCAGCCAAGATCACGCGACAGCATTC,CASSQDHATAF,11,many,NA,TRBV4-2,TRBJ2-4
TGCGCCAGCAGCTTGGAACCAGGGTACAATTACGTGCAGTACTTC,CASSLEPGYNYVQYF,15,NA,NA,TRBV5-1,TRBJ2-7
TGTGCCAGTAGTGGTCGCAGGACTAGCGGGGTGGGCGATGAGCAGTTCTTC,CASSGRRTSGVGDEQFF,17,many,TRBD2,TRBV19,TRBJ2-1
TGTGCCAGCTCACCAGGGACAGGGGGCGAGCAGTACTTC,CASSPGTGGEQYF,13,many,TRBD1,TRBV18,TRBJ2-7
TGCGCCAGCAGCCAGGGAGGGAAGGGGCACCTCTACGAGCAGTACTTC,CASSQGGKGHLYEQYF,16,many,TRBD2,TRBV5-1,TRBJ2-7
TGTGCCAGCAGTGAAAACCCCAGGGGCGGCTACACCTTC,CASSENPRGGYTF,13,many,NA,TRBV2,TRBJ1-2
TGTGCCAGCAGTTACCCTAGCGGGAGGGCCCCTGGGCAGTTCTTC,CASSYPSGRAPGQFF,15,few,TRBD2,TRBV6-2/TRBV6-3,TRBJ2-1
TGTGCCTGGAACTCGCGCAGGGCGTACGAGCAGTACTTC,CAWNSRRAYEQYF,13,many,NA,TRBV30,TRBJ2-7